This TCR beta chain was identified during a study of somatic mutations in cytotoxic T cells in rheumatoid arthritis. Across the whole study: Patients gave 30 ml EDTA peripheral blood immediately after diagnosis, prior to starting treatment. Study outcomes and limitations: Among rheumatoid arthritis patients, TRBV07 appeared slightly underrepresented, and this finding was left without any adjustment for multiple comparisons.

Researchers isolated CD4+ and CD8+ cells by positive magnetic bead selection and then checked their purity by flow cytometry. Data came from immunoSEQ multiplex PCR; TCRdb stores just in-frame clones and leaves some out. The table shows more than 15,000 clones, with 65% to 70% occurring only once. The CDR3 consists of 15 residues. Germline-derived CDR1 and CDR2 are MNHEY and SMNVEV (reference sequence). The V end was cut by 5 bases, the J end by 1 base, with 11 bases between. Regarding this clone: What it recognizes is unknown.

Specimen: CD8+ T cells sorted from blood. The receptor's source is an adult with rheumatoid arthritis. This rearrangement joins TRBV27 to TRBJ1-4; D is unclear. The CDR3 sequence is CASSPRVLTNEKLFF. For the CDR3, the DNA is TGTGCCAGCAGTCCCCGGGTCCTAACTAATGAAAAACTGTTTTTT.